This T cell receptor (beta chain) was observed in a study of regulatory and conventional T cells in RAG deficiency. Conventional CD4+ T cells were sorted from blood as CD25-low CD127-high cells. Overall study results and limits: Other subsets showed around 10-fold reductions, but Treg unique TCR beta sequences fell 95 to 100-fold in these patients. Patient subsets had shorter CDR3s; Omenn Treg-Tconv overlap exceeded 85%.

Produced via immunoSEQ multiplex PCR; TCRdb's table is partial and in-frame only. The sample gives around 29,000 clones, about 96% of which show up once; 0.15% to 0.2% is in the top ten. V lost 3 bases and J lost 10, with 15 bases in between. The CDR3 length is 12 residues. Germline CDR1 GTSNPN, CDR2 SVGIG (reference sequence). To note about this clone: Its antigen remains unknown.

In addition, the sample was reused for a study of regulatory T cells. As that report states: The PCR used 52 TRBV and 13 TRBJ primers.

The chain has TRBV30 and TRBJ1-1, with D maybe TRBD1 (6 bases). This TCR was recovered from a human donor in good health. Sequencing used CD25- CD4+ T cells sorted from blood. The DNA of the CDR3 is TGTGCCTGGAGCCGAGACCCCAGGGGAGCTTTCTTT. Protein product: CAWSRDPRGAFF.